This T cell receptor beta chain was identified in a study of blood T cell repertoires in COVID-19. About the research overall: Samples taken during acute and convalescent COVID-19 were collected in the United States, Italy and Spain. Sample material is recorded as cDNA or gDNA derived from T cells, B-cell-depleted T cells, or PBMCs.

Authors' processing steps: Using reference gene primer amplification, nucleated cell counts were estimated. Only in-frame clones appear in the TCRdb table, and some are missing; sequencing was by immunoSEQ multiplex PCR. Clone size and the V and J calls come from that table; the DNA yielded D and trimming. The repertoire has some 320,000 clones, approximately 87% of them found once; the top ten carry roughly 7.1%. Trimming cost V 4 bases and J 4 bases, with 10 bases left between them. The germline V gene has CDR1 GTSNPN and CDR2 SVGIG (reference sequence). This CDR3 has 12 residues. The receptor's source is a woman in her 50s who had recovered from COVID-19. The genes are TRBV30 and TRBJ1-2; D perhaps matches TRBD1 (6 bases). Sequenced sample: peripheral blood. The CDR3 sequence: CAWTDSFYGYTF. Here the CDR3 DNA reads TGTGCCTGGACGGACAGCTTCTATGGCTACACCTTC.